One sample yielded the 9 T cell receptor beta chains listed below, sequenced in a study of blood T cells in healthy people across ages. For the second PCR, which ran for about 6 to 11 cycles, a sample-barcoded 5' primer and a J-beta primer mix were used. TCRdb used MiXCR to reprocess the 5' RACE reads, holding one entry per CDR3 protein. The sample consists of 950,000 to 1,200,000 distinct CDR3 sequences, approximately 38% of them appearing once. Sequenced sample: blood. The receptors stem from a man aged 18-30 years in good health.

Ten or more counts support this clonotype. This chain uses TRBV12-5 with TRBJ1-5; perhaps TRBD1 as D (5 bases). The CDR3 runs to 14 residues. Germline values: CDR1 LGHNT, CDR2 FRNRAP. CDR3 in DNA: TGTGCCACAACAGGCCGAGTAAGCAATCAGCCCCAGCATTTT. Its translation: CATTGRVSNQPQHF. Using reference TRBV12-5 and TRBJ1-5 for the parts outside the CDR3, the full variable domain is DARVTQTPRHKVTEMGQEVTMRCQPILGHNTVFWYRQTMMQGLELLAYFRNRAPLDDSGMPKDRFSAEMPDATLATLKIQPSEPRDSAVYFCATTGRVSNQPQHFGDGTRLSIL.

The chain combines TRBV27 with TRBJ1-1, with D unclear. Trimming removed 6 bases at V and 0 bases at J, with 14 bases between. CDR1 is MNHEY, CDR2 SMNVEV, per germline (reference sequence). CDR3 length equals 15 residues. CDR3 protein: CASRINRAMNTEAFF. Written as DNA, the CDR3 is TGTGCCAGCAGGATAAACCGGGCAATGAACACTGAAGCTTTCTTT.

The CDR3 nucleotides are TGCGCCAGCGACCAGGGCATCGTCGACGGGCAGTACTTC. Translated: CASDQGIVDGQYF. The rearrangement joins TRBV4-3 to TRBJ2-5; D is possibly TRBD1 (5 bases). CDR3 length: 13 residues. Germline V lookup: CDR1 LGHNA, CDR2 YSLEER. The germline V and J ends were trimmed by 8 bases and 11 bases, with 21 bases remaining between them.

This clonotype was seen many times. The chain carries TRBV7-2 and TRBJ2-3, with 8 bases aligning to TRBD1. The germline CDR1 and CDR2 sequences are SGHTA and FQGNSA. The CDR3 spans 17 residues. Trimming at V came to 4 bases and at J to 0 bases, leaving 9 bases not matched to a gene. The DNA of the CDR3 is TGTGCCAGCAGCTCCCACGGACAGGGCCTTAGCACAGATACGCAGTATTTT. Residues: CASSSHGQGLSTDTQYF.

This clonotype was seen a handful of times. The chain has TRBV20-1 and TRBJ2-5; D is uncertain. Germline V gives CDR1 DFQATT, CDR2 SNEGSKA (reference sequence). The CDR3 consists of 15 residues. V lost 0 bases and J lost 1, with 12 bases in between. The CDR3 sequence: CSARDLVGSQETQYF. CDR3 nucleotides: TGCAGTGCTAGAGATTTAGTCGGCAGCCAAGAGACCCAGTACTTC.

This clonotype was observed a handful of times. The CDR3 loop is CSAKDTPSTSDTQYF. Here the CDR3 DNA reads TGCAGTGCTAAAGATACTCCCAGTACCTCAGATACGCAGTATTTT. The rearrangement uses TRBV20-1 and TRBJ2-3; D not resolved. There are 15 residues in the CDR3. The V end was cut by 4 bases, the J end by 4 bases, with 18 bases between. Germline V lookup: CDR1 DFQATT, CDR2 SNEGSKA (reference sequence).

In nucleotides, the CDR3 is TGCGCCAGCAGCACAAACAGGGGGCCAGGGGCCAACGTCCTGACTTTC. Translated: CASSTNRGPGANVLTF. V and J are TRBV5-1 and TRBJ2-6, with 9 positions matching TRBD1. V lost 4 bases to trimming and J lost 4 bases; unmatched junction nucleotides: 6. In germline, CDR1 is SGHRS, CDR2 YFSETQ. This CDR3 spans 16 amino acids. The entire variable domain, with the rest obtained from reference TRBV5-1 and TRBJ2-6, is as follows: KAGVTQTPRYLIKTRGQQVTLSCSPISGHRSVSWYQQTPGQGLQFLFEYFSETQRNKGNFPGRFSGRQFSNSRSEMNVSTLELGDSALYLCASSTNRGPGANVLTFGAGSRLTVL.

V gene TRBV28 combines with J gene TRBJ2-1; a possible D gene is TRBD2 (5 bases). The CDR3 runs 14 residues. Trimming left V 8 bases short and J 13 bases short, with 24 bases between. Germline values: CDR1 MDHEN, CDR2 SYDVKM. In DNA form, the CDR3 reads TGTGCCAGCCTGGCCGTCGGGGTGCCAGAGACCCAGTTCTTC. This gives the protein CASLAVGVPETQFF. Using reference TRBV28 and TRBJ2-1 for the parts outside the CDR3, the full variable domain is DVKVTQSSRYLVKRTGEKVFLECVQDMDHENMFWYRQDPGLGLRLIYFSYDVKMKEKGDIPEGYSVSREKKERFSLILESASTNQTSMYLCASLAVGVPETQFFGPGTRLTVL.

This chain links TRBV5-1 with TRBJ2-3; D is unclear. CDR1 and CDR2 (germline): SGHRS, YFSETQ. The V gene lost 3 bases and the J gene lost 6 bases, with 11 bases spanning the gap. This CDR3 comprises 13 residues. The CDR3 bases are TGCGCCAGCAGCTCAGTAATTGAGGATACGCAGTATTTT. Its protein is CASSSVIEDTQYF.